This T cell receptor (beta chain) was recorded in a study of blood T cells in healthy people across ages. General observations from the study: Any conclusive comparison of naive versus antigen-experienced cells was prevented by using unsorted PBMCs. CMV status of donors was not determined, possibly confounding expanded clonotype changes. Donors of long life had a larger count of naive CD4+ cells and greater diversity than aged donors.

A second 7 to 11 cycle PCR used barcoded and J-beta primers. TCRdb itself ran the 5' RACE reads through MiXCR, one entry per CDR3 protein. This table has approximately 1.5 million distinct CDR3 sequences, about 35% appearing once. Notes on this clonotype: Antigen: not known. This may come from a read error, since a much larger clone is one base off.

The sequencing sample was made of blood. The receptor comes from a woman aged 25 to 45 in good health.

Here the CDR3 DNA reads TGCAGTGCTAACACAGCAGATTCACCCCTCCACTTT. The encoded protein is CSANTADSPLHF. The chain has TRBV20-1 and TRBJ1-6; no reliable D call. V shed 4 bases and J shed 8 bases, with 9 bases lying between them. The CDR3 extends over 12 amino acids. The germline gives CDR1 DFQATT, CDR2 SNEGSKA (reference sequence).